One sample yielded the 15 T cell receptor beta chains listed below, sequenced in a study of T-cell memory formation after mild COVID-19. In TCRdb, the 5' RACE reads were re-called with MiXCR into one record per CDR3 protein. Of about 290,000 distinct CDR3 sequences in the sample, roughly 15% were seen once. The sample was PBMCs or a T cell subset sorted from them (not recorded which). These receptors were obtained from a man aged 18 to 30 who had mild COVID-19 (a few samples of this study predate the infection). Cell type and time point are not known.

V is TRBV10-3 and J is TRBJ1-1; D might be TRBD1 (5 bases). The V end was cut by 2 bases, the J end by 2 bases, with 9 bases between. The germline gives CDR1 ENHRY, CDR2 SYGVKD. The CDR3 runs 14 residues. CDR3 nucleotides: TGTGCCATCAGTGAGGCCAGGGTCAACACTGAAGCTTTCTTT. Its translation: CAISEARVNTEAFF.

This clonotype was seen a handful of times. J is TRBJ1-1 and V is TRBV4-3; D call uncertain. Between the trimmed V and J ends, which lost 3 bases and 5 bases, there was a span of 19 bases. CDR1 is LGHNA, CDR2 YSLEER, per germline. The CDR3 is made up of 16 amino acids. CDR3 loop: CASSQKNGGDGTEAFF. The CDR3 DNA sequence: TGCGCCAGCAGCCAGAAAAACGGCGGAGATGGGACTGAAGCTTTCTTT.

This rearrangement joins TRBV27 to TRBJ1-5, with D tentatively TRBD1 (5 bases). Trimming shortened V by 5 bases and J by 0 bases, and 11 bases separated the two germline ends. CDR3 length equals 15 residues. Germline lookup yields CDR1 MNHEY and CDR2 SMNVEV (reference sequence). The CDR3 DNA reads as TGTGCCAGCAGTCGGACACCCTCTAGCAATCAGCCCCAGCATTTT. Amino acids: CASSRTPSSNQPQHF.

V gene TRBV7-2 combines with J gene TRBJ1-1, with D perhaps TRBD1 (5 bases). V dropped 5 bases and J dropped 10 bases, with 17 bases sitting between them. This CDR3 spans 13 amino acids. CDR1 is SGHTA, CDR2 FQGNSA, per germline. CDR3 loop: CASSGRGGRAAFF. Here the CDR3 DNA reads TGTGCCAGCAGCGGACGTGGGGGACGGGCAGCTTTCTTT.

This clonotype was counted only a few times. The chain links TRBV20-1 to TRBJ2-7; D is undetermined. CDR1 and CDR2 from the germline V gene are DFQATT and SNEGSKA (reference sequence). The germline V and J ends were trimmed by 6 bases and 0 bases, with 18 bases remaining between them. This CDR3 contains 15 residues. This CDR3 reads CSAKRLTPSSYEQYF. The CDR3 nucleotides are TGCAGTGCAAAAAGACTGACTCCCAGCTCCTACGAGCAGTACTTC.

The chain links TRBV7-8 to TRBJ1-2; D perhaps matches TRBD1 (6 bases). Trimming took 5 bases from V and 4 from J, leaving 17 bases between them. The V gene's germline CDR1 is SGHVS and CDR2 FQNEAQ. The CDR3 consists of 15 residues. The DNA of the CDR3 is TGTGCCAGCAGCGACCGAGACAGGACCTTCTATGGCTACACCTTC. It is translated as CASSDRDRTFYGYTF.

A few counts support this clonotype. The rearrangement uses TRBV5-8 and TRBJ2-1; 8 bases are a match to TRBD1. The CDR3 consists of 16 residues. The trim removed 4 bases at V and 4 bases at J, leaving 10 bases unmatched. Germline V gene data show CDR1 as SGHTS and CDR2 as YDEGEE. CDR3 sequence reads: CASSTKQGGLYNEQFF. The CDR3 nucleotides read TGTGCCAGCAGCACAAAACAGGGGGGCCTTTACAATGAGCAGTTCTTC.

The chain combines TRBV4-3 with TRBJ2-1; maybe TRBD2 (5 bases). V lost 0 bases and J lost 5, with 20 bases in between. Per the germline V gene, CDR1 is LGHNA and CDR2 is YSLEER. The CDR3 runs to 18 residues. The CDR3 here is CASSQEGSRAFRNNEQFF. CDR3 coding DNA: TGCGCCAGCAGCCAAGAAGGGAGCCGGGCCTTCCGGAACAATGAGCAGTTCTTC.

In this sample, this clonotype turned up a few times. The chain links TRBV7-9 to TRBJ2-7; 8 positions match TRBD2. The CDR3 has 11 residues. Trimming at V came to 5 bases and at J to 13 bases, leaving 7 bases not matched to a gene. Germline CDR1 SEHNR, CDR2 FQNEAQ (reference sequence). DNA of the CDR3: TGTGCCAGCAGCCCGACCGGGGGGGACTACGTC. Its protein product is CASSPTGGDYV.

The chain recombines TRBV4-2 with TRBJ2-1; 10 bases line up with TRBD2. With V trimmed by 1 base and J by 4 bases, 4 bases remained unmatched. The length of the CDR3 is 16 residues. Germline CDR1 LGHNA, CDR2 YNFKEQ. CDR3 loop: CASSQVPSGSYNEQFF. The CDR3 coding sequence is TGTGCCAGCAGCCAAGTCCCTAGCGGGAGTTACAATGAGCAGTTCTTC.

This clonotype was seen a handful of times. The rearrangement joins TRBV7-6 to TRBJ1-1; D ambiguous. The length of the CDR3 is 12 residues. V was trimmed by 5 bases and J by 3 bases, leaving 7 bases between them. Looked up from germline, CDR1 is SGHVS and CDR2 is FNYEAQ. CDR3 DNA sequence: TGTGCCAGCAGCGGACCGTACACTGAAGCTTTCTTT. Its translation is CASSGPYTEAFF.

The sample holds a few counts of this clonotype. The chain recombines TRBV28 with TRBJ2-6; possibly TRBD1 for D (5 bases). CDR3 length: 14 residues. Germline-derived CDR1 and CDR2 are MDHEN and SYDVKM. Trimming took off 7 bases at V and 2 bases at J, with 9 bases between the two ends. The CDR3 sequence is CASNRGTGANVLTF. DNA for the CDR3: TGTGCCAGCAATAGGGGCACTGGGGCCAACGTCCTGACTTTC.

The rearrangement uses TRBV24-1 and TRBJ1-1; 8 bases map to TRBD1. After removal of 3 bases from V and 5 bases from J, the junction contained 13 bases not matched to a gene. Germline CDR1 reads KGHDR; CDR2 reads SFDVKD. The CDR3 is 17 residues long. The CDR3 sequence: CATSDRQDRASGTEAFF. The CDR3 DNA reads TGTGCCACCAGTGATCGGCAGGACAGGGCGAGTGGGACTGAAGCTTTCTTT.

The sample holds a few counts of this clonotype. The chain joins TRBV2 to TRBJ1-1, with D hard to call. Deletions cut 4 bases from V and 1 base from J, with 13 bases between. The CDR3 spans 15 residues. The germline V gene has CDR1 SNHLY and CDR2 FYNNEI. The CDR3 sequence is CASSVRKGTNTEAFF. The CDR3 region has the DNA TGTGCCAGCAGTGTACGAAAAGGAACGAACACTGAAGCTTTCTTT.

This clonotype was picked up many times. This rearrangement joins TRBV11-2 to TRBJ2-3; TRBD2 agrees at 14 bases. Unmatched junction bases numbered 11, after V lost 10 bases and J lost 5 bases. CDR3 length equals 16 residues. Germline V gene lookup returns CDR1 SGHAT and CDR2 FQNNGV. CDR3 sequence reads: CATGTSGGAGRDTQYF. The CDR3, as DNA: TGTGCCACCGGGACTAGCGGGGGCGCTGGCCGAGATACGCAGTATTTT.